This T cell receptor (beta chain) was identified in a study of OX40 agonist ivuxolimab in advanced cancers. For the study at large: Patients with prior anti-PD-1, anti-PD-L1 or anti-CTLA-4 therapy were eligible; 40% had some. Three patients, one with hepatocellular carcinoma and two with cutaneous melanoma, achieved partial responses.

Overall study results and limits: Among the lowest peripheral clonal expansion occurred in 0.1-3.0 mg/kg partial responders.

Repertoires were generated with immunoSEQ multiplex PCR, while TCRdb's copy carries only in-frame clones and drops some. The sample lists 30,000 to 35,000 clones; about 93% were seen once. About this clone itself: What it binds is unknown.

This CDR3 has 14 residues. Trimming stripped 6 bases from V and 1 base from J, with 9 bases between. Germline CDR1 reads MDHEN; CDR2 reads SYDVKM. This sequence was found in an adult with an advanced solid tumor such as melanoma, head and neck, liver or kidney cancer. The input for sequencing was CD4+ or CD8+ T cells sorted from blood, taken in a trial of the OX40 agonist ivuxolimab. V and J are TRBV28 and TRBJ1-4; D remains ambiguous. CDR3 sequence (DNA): TGTGCCAGCAGCAACGAAGAAACTAATGAAAAACTGTTTTTT. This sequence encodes CASSNEETNEKLFF.